The rows below give T cell receptor beta chains drawn from one sample of a study of blood T cell repertoires in COVID-19. The protocol was immunoSEQ multiplex PCR, while the TCRdb copy is restricted to in-frame clones and leaves out a portion. The sample lists approximately 100,000 clones; roughly 85% were seen once. Sequenced: peripheral blood. These TCRs come from a human donor in a cohort sampled during active COVID-19. Each CDR3 is given with its conserved first and last residue.

>TRBJ1-4|TRBV6-1
CASSEGQFNEKLFF
>TRBJ1-1|TRBV6-5
CASTRLRGNTEAFF
>TRBJ2-1|TRBV28
CASSSGRQLQFF
>TRBJ1-1|TRBV10-2
CASSKGAGTEAFF
>TRBJ2-1|TRBV11-3
CASSREEYNEQFF
>TRBJ1-4|TRBV5-4
CASSFRENEKLFF
>TRBJ2-1|TRBV28
CASSPLYNEQFF
>TRBJ1-1|TRBV15
CATSRDLSGGPEAFF
>TRBJ2-5|TRBV27
CASSSSGGVQETQYF
>TRBJ2-2|TRBV9
CASSVWGENTGELFF
>TRBJ1-4|TRBV6-6
CASSTERGRVEKLFF
>TRBJ1-1|TRBV12-3/TRBV12-4
CASSLRVEAFF
>TRBJ1-3|TRBV16
CASSQSSGHGNTGNTIYF
>TRBJ2-1|TRBV27
CASSLYGGNTYNEQFF
>TRBJ1-3|TRBV7-8
CASSYTGGRENTIYF
>TRBJ1-5|TRBV10-2
CASRQGDQPQHF